The source of this T cell receptor beta chain is a study of response to subunit inactivated influenza vaccine (dated by TCRdb to 2016 to 2019). Some background on the complete study: Deep quantitative T cell receptor repertoire profiling was used in the study to track responses to a trivalent subunit inactivated influenza vaccine.

This clonotype was detected only a few times. This clone's antigen is unknown. The record has no base qualities; no much larger clone is one base away. Library preparation employed RT-PCR. Sequencing took place on an Illumina HiSeq 2500. TCRdb redid the processing of the public reads, applying fastp at Q25 and MiXCR, and retained in-frame beta chains. Each entry is one CDR3 protein sequence, shown with its most common DNA and genes. Recorded for this sample are more than 700,000 distinct CDR3 sequences; 21% of them occurred a single time. 10% of the sample is taken by the ten largest. Overall results and qualifications from the work: The authors suggested that each seasonal influenza vaccination may recruit only a limited number of new T cells.

The CDR1 and CDR2 encoded by the germline V gene (reference sequence) are DFQATT and SNEGSKA. At the junction V is shortened by 3 bases and J by 3 bases, with 12 bases in between. The CDR3 numbers 13 residues from cysteine through phenylalanine. Only CDR3 DNA is held: 39 bases, read in frame from base 1. The receptor chain draws on TRBV20-1 and TRBJ2-7; TRBD1 is perhaps the D gene, given 5 matching bases. Here the sequenced sample was PBMCs from blood, taken around 5 days after vaccination. The sequence came from a man in his forties or fifties who received an inactivated influenza vaccine. Donor details come from another sample of the same person, matched by shared clones. The sequenced DNA: TGCAGTGCTAGCGACAGCAAATACTACGAGCAGTACTTC. This encodes CSASDSKYYEQYF.